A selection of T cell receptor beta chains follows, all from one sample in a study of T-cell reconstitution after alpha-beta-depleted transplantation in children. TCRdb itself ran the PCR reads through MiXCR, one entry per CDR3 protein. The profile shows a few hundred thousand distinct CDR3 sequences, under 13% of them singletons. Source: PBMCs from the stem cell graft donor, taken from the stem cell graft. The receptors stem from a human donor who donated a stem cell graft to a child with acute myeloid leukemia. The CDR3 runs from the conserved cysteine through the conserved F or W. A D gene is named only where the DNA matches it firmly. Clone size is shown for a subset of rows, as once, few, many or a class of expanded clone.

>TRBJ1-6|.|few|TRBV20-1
TGCAGTGCTAGAGATGTCGGGAATTCACCCCTCCACTTT
CSARDVGNSPLHF
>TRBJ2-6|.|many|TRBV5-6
TGTGCCAGCAGCTTGGTAGCGGGGGCCAACGTCCTGACTTTC
CASSLVAGANVLTF
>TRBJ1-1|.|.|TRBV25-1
TGTGCCAGCAGTGGAACGCGAGGGGAGAACACTGAAGCTTTCTTT
CASSGTRGENTEAFF
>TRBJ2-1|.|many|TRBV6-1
TGTGCCTCGGGGCCAGACAGGCTCAATGAGCAGTTCTTC
CASGPDRLNEQFF
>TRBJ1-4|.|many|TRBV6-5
TGTGCCAGCAGTTACGGCCAGCAGGTGAACGAAAAACTGTTTTTT
CASSYGQQVNEKLFF
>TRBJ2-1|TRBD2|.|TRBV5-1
TGCGCCAGCAGCCGGTATGGGGGGACTAGCTCCTACAATGAGCAGTTCTTC
CASSRYGGTSSYNEQFF
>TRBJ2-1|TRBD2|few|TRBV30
TGTGCCTGGAGGGGGACTAGCTTTGAGCAGTTCTTC
CAWRGTSFEQFF
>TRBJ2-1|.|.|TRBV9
TGTGCCAGCAGCGTAGGGATTATTCCCTACAATGAGCAGTTCTTC
CASSVGIIPYNEQFF
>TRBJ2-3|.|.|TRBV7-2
TGTGCCAGCAGCCGAATGGGACTCACCACAGATACGCAGTATTTT
CASSRMGLTTDTQYF
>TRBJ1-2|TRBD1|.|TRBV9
TGTGCCAGCGGAGGGCGGACAGGAGCTTATGGCTACACCTTC
CASGGRTGAYGYTF
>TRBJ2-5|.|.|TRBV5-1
TGCGCCAGCAGCCCGGGTACAGGGAACCTACAAGAGACCCAGTACTTC
CASSPGTGNLQETQYF
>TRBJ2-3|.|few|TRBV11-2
TGTGCCAGCAGCTTAAAAGGGTTAACTAGTAGGGTCACAGATACGCAGTATTTT
CASSLKGLTSRVTDTQYF
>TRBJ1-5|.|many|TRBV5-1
TGCGCCAGCAGCTTAAACGGACAGAGCAATCAGCCCCAGCATTTT
CASSLNGQSNQPQHF